This T cell receptor beta chain was recorded in a study of identical twins. General observations from the study: In zero-insertion analyses, partial confounding could arise from invariant MAIT and iNKT cells. Compared with models, monozygotic twins showed more out-of-frame TCR alpha sharing. Beta out-of-frame sequences showed weaker excess twin sharing.

A remark on this clonotype: Its matching antigen is unknown.

TCRdb passed the 5' RACE reads through MiXCR, listing each CDR3 protein once. In the table there are a few hundred thousand distinct CDR3 sequences, less than 9.5% of which are singletons. Germline V gene lookup returns CDR1 DFQATT and CDR2 SNEGSKA (reference sequence). The ends lost 3 bases at V and 5 bases at J; junction bases unmatched: 17. CDR3 length: 17 residues. These same records also appear under a second study, on yellow fever vaccine responses in identical twins. That study adds: Twin vaccine T cell responses reportedly seemed partly convergent, partly personalized.

This receptor was taken from a woman aged 18-29 years in good health. The chain uses TRBV20-1 and TRBJ2-5; 8 nucleotides match TRBD2. The sample comprised CD8+ T cells sorted from blood. The CDR3 spells CSARRGVGQTATETQYF. CDR3 coding DNA: TGCAGTGCTAGGCGGGGGGTGGGCCAGACGGCGACGGAGACCCAGTACTTC.